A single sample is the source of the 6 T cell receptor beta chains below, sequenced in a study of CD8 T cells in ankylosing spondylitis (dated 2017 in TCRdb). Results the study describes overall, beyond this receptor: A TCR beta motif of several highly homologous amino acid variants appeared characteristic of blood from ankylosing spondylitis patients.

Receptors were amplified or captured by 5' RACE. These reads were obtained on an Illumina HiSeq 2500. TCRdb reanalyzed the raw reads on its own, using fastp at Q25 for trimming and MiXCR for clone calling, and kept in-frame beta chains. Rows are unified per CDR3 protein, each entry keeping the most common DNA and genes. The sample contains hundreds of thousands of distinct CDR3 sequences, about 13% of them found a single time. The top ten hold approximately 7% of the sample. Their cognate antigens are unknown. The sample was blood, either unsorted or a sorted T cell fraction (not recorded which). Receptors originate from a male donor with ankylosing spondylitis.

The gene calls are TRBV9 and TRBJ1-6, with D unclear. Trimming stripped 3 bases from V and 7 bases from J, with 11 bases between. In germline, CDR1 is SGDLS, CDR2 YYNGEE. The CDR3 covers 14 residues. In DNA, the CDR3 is TGTGCCAGCAGCGAACGGACGAACAATTCACCCCTCCACTTT. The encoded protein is CASSERTNNSPLHF.

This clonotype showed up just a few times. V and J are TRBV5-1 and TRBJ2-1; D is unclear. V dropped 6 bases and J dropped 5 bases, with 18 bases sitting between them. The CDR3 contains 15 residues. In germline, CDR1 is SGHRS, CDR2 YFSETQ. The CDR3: CASNLNSPSHNEQFF. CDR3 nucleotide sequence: TGCGCCAGCAATTTAAACTCCCCGAGCCACAATGAGCAGTTCTTC.

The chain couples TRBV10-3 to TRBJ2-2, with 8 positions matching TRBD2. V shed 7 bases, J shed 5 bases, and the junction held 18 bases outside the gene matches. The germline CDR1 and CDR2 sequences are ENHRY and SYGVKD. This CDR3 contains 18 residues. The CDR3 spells CAITPLLAAGGGTGELFF. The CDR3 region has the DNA TGTGCCATCACCCCCCTCTTGGCCGCGGGAGGAGGGACCGGGGAGCTGTTTTTT.

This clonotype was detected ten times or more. The CDR3 sequence is CASSLQGGLNTEAFF. The CDR3 coding sequence is TGTGCCAGCAGCCTACAGGGGGGCTTGAACACTGAAGCTTTCTTT. This sequence joins TRBV5-5 and TRBJ1-1; 8 bases align to TRBD1. This CDR3 is 15 amino acids long. V trimming: 4 bases; J trimming: 0 bases; junction bases outside the gene matches: 5. Germline V gene data show CDR1 as SGHKS and CDR2 as YYEKEE (reference sequence).

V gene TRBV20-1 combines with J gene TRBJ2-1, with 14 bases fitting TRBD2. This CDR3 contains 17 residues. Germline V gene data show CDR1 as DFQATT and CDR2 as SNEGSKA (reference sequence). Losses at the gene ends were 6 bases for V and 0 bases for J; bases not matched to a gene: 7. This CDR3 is CSASLGTSGSSYNEQFF. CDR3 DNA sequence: TGCAGTGCCTCACTAGGGACTAGCGGGAGCTCCTACAATGAGCAGTTCTTC.

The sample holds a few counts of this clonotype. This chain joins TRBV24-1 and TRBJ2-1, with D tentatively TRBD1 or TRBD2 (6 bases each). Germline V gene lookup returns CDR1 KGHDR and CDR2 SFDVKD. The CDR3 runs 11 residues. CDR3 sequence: CAAGTGGEQFF. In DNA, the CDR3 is TGTGCTGCGGGGACTGGGGGCGAGCAGTTCTTC.